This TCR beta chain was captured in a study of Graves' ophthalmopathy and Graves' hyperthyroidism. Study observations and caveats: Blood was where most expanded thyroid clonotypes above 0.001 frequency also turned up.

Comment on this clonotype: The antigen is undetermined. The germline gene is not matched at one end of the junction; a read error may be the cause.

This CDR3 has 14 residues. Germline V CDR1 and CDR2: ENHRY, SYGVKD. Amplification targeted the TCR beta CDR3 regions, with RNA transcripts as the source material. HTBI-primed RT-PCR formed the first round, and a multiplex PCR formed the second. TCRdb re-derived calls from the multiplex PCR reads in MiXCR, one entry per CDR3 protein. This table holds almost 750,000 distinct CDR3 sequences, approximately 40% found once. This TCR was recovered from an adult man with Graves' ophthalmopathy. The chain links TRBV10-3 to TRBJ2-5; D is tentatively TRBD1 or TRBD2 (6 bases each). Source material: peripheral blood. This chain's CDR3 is CASSYRGGQETQYF. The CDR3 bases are TGTGCCAGCAGTTACCGAGGGGGGCAAGAGACCCAGTACTTC.